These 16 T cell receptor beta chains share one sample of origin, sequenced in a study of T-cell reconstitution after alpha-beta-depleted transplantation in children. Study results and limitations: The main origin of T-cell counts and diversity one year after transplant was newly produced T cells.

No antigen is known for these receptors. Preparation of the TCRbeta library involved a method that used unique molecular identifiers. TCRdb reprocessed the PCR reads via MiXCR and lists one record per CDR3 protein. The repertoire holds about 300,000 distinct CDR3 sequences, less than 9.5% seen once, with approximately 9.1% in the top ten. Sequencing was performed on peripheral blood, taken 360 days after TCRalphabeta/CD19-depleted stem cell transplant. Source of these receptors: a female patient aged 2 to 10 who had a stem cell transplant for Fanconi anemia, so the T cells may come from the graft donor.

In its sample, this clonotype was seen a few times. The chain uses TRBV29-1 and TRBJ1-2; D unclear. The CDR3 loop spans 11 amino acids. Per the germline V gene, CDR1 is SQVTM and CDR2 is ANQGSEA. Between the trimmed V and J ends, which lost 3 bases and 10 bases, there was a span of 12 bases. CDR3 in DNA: TGCAGCGTTGACAGGACTAATATCTACACCTTC. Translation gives CSVDRTNIYTF. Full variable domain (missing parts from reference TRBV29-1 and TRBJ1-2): SAVISQKPSRDICQRGTSLTIQCQVDSQVTMMFWYRQQPGQSLTLIATANQGSEATYESGFVIDKFPISRPNLTFSTLTVSNMSPEDSSIYLCSVDRTNIYTFGSGTRLTVV.

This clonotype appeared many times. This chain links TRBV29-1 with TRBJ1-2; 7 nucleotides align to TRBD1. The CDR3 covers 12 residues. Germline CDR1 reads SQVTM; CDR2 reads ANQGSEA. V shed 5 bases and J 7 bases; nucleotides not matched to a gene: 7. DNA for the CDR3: TGCAGCGTTTTCACAGGGGAGGCTGGCTACACCTTC. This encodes CSVFTGEAGYTF.

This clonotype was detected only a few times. CDR3 nucleotides: TGCAGTGCTAGAAAAACCTCCGGGACTTTGAACACTGAAGCTTTCTTT. Protein product: CSARKTSGTLNTEAFF. J is TRBJ1-1 and V is TRBV20-1; a possible D gene is TRBD1 (5 bases). The germline V gene has CDR1 DFQATT and CDR2 SNEGSKA (reference sequence). This CDR3 contains 16 residues. V lost 2 bases and J 0 bases, leaving 16 bases between the germline ends.

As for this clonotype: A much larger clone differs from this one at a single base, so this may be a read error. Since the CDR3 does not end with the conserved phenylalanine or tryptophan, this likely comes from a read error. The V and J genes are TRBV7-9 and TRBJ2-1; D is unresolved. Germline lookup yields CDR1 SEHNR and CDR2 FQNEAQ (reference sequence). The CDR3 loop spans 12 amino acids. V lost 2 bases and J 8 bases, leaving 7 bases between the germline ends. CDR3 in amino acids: CASSLWLDEQFI. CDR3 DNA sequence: TGTGCCAGCAGCTTATGGTTGGATGAGCAGTTCATC.

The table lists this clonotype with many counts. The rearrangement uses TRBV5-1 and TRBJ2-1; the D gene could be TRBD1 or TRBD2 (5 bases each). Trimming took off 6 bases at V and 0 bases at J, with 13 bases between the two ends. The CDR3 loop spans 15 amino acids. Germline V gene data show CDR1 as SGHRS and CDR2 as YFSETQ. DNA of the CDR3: TGCGCCAGCACCTGGGACGGTAGCTCCTACAATGAGCAGTTCTTC. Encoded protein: CASTWDGSSYNEQFF.

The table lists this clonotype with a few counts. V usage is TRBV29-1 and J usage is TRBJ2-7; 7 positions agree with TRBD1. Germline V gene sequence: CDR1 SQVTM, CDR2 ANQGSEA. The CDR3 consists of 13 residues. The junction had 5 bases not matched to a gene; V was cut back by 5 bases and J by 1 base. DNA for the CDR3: TGCAGCGTTAGGGGGCGCCTATCCTACGAGCAGTACTTC. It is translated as CSVRGRLSYEQYF.

The CDR3 protein is CASSHGWGARNTIYF. The CDR3 DNA reads TGCGCCAGCAGCCATGGCTGGGGGGCGAGAAACACCATATATTTT. The chain links TRBV4-3 to TRBJ1-3; D possibly corresponds to TRBD1 (6 bases). Trimming shortened V by 3 bases and J by 5 bases, and 14 bases separated the two germline ends. Germline CDR1 LGHNA, CDR2 YSLEER. The CDR3 runs 15 residues.

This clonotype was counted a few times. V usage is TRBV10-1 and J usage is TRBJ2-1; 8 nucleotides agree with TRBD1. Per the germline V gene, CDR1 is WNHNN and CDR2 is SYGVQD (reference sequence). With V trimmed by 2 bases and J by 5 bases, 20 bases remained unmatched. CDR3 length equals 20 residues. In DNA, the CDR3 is TGCGCCAGCAGTGAGCGGCGGACAGGGCGTACCTACGGGACCGACAATGAGCAGTTCTTC. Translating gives CASSERRTGRTYGTDNEQFF.

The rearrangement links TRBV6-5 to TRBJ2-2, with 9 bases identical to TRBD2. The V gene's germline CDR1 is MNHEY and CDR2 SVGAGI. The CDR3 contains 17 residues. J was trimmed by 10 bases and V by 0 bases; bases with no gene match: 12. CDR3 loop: CASSYSIQAGGPKELFF. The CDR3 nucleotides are TGTGCCAGCAGTTACTCGATACAAGCGGGGGGCCCTAAGGAGCTGTTTTTT.

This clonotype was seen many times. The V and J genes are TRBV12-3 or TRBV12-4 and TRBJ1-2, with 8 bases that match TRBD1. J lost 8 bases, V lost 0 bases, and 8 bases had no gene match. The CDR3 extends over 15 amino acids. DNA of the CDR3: TGTGCCAGCAGTTTAGCAGGTCAGGGGGCAAGGGGCTACACCTTC. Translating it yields CASSLAGQGARGYTF.

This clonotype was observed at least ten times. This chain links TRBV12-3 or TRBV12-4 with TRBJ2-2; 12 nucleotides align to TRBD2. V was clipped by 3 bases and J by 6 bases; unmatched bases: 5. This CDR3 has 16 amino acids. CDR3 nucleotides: TGTGCCAGCAGTTTTTCTAGCGGGGGGGCCGCCGGGGAGCTGTTTTTT. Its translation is CASSFSSGGAAGELFF.

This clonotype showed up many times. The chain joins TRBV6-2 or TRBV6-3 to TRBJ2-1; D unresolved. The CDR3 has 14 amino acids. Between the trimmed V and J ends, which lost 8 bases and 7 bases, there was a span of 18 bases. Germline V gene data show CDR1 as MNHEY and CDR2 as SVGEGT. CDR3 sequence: CASAEGPITNEQFF. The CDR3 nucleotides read TGTGCCAGCGCGGAAGGGCCGATCACGAATGAGCAGTTCTTC.

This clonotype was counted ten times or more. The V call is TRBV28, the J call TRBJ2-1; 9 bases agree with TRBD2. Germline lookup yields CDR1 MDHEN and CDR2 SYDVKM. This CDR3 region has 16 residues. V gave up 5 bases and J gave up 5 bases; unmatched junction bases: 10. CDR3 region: CASSQLSSGEHNEQFF. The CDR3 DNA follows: TGTGCCAGCAGTCAGCTCTCTAGCGGGGAGCACAATGAGCAGTTCTTC.

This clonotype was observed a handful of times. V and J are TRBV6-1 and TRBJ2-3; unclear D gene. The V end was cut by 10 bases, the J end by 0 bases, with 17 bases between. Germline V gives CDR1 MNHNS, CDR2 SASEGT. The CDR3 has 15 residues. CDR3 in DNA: TGTGCCACGGTTCCCAGGTTCGGGAGCACAGATACGCAGTATTTT. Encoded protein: CATVPRFGSTDTQYF.

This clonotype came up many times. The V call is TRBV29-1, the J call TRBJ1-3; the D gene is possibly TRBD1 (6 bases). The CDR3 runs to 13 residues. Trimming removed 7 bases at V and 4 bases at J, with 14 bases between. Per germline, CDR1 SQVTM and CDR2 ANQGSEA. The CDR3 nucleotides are TGCAGCGCCACCGGGACAAGAGGAAACACCATATATTTT. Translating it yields CSATGTRGNTIYF.

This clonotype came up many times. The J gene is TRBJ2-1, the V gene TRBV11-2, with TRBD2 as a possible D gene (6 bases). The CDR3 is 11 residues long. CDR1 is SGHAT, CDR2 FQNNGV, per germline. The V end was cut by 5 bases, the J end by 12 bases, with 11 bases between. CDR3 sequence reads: CASSTGTLQFF. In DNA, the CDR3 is TGTGCCAGCAGCACCGGGACTTTGCAGTTCTTC.